A single sample is the source of the 3 T cell receptor beta chains below, sequenced in a study of siplizumab effects on memory and regulatory T cells (dated by TCRdb to the late 2010s). Receptor libraries were prepared by the immunoSEQ multiplex PCR assay. This is the immuneACCESS table as TCRdb keeps it, with only in-frame sequences that have V and J called. A part of the clones is gone; compared with another copy, unresolved V genes explain less than half, and the rest is unexplained. The sample table shows 110,000 or so clones, and around 90% are seen once. 0.75% of the sample comes from the top ten. The source material was Tregs sorted from blood. Receptors originate from a human donor in good health.

The chain couples TRBV29-1 to TRBJ2-7; D remains ambiguous. The CDR3 extends over 11 amino acids. Germline CDR1 and CDR2: SQVTM and ANQGSEA. V lost 8 bases and J lost 2, with 10 bases in between. The CDR3 coding sequence is TGCAGCCCCGGTCCGGCCTACGAGCAGTACTTC. This codes for CSPGPAYEQYF.

The rearrangement joins TRBV10-3 to TRBJ2-5; 7 bases agree with TRBD1. There are 13 residues in the CDR3. The germline gives CDR1 ENHRY, CDR2 SYGVKD. V gave up 6 bases and J gave up 2 bases; unmatched junction bases: 3. The CDR3 coding sequence is TGTGCCATCAGGCAGGGACAGCAAGAGACCCAGTACTTC. Its protein product is CAIRQGQQETQYF.

The chain is built from TRBV28 and TRBJ1-2, with 7 bases aligning to TRBD1. Germline loops: CDR1 MDHEN, CDR2 SYDVKM. CDR3 length: 13 amino acids. J gave up 3 bases and V 5 bases, and 3 bases lay outside the gene matches. CDR3 in DNA: TGTGCCAGCAGTCCGGGGACAGACTATGGCTACACCTTC. Translation gives CASSPGTDYGYTF.